This record looks at one T cell receptor (beta chain) sequence and its context. Its antigen is unidentified. The germline V gene encodes CDR1 MNHNS and CDR2 SASEGT. The ends lost 8 bases at V and 5 bases at J; junction bases unmatched: 14. The CDR3 covers 15 residues. TCRdb's table, derived via immunoSEQ multiplex PCR, lists solely in-frame clones and lacks some. The table lists a few million clones, 80% to 95% of them singletons. The source of the sample is a study of shared clonotypes between healthy human individuals. Broader study findings: The small donor group covered limited genetic and exposure diversity.

This rearrangement joins TRBV6-1 to TRBJ2-7; 8 nucleotides match TRBD1. Sequenced sample: naive CD4+ T cells from PBMCs. The sample's subset: CD45RA+ positively selected. The clonotype was recovered from a young man in good health. Some clones in this sample may be carry-over from other donors' samples. The CDR3 loop is CASHTGQGNFHEQYF. The CDR3 DNA sequence: TGTGCCAGCCATACCGGACAGGGTAACTTCCACGAGCAGTACTTC.